Here is one T cell receptor (beta chain) with its context. Its target is not known. The sample's treatment: roughly 10-day PBMC culture with coronavirus spike peptide pools or control peptides (ViraFEST assay). This sample was included in a study of vaccination and CD4 T cells after COVID-19. The CDR3 contains 15 residues. V was trimmed by 0 bases and J by 4 bases, leaving 14 bases between them. The germline V gene has CDR1 DFQATT and CDR2 SNEGSKA (reference sequence). An Oncomine TCR Beta short-read assay was used to sequence the DNA from cultured CD4+ T cells. TCRdb reanalysed the PCR reads using MiXCR and keeps one entry per CDR3 protein. Of roughly 10,000 distinct CDR3 sequences in the sample, 56% were seen once.

The chain combines TRBV20-1 with TRBJ2-3; tentative D call: TRBD1 (6 bases). This TCR was recovered from a human donor who had recovered from COVID-19. What was sequenced was CD4+ T cells from blood, cultured in vitro. CDR3 region: CSARDWGKGADTQYF. CDR3 in DNA: TGCAGTGCTAGAGATTGGGGTAAGGGGGCAGATACGCAGTATTTT.